These 17 T cell receptor beta chains originate from one sample sequenced in a study of beta chain features in type 1 diabetes. All of the isolated RNA was reverse transcribed, so expressed TCRB transcripts were sequenced. Clones were sequenced by immunoSEQ multiplex PCR, and TCRdb holds only the in-frame ones, with some missing. The table lists 810,000 or so clones, roughly 15% of them singletons. The sequencing sample was made of naive CD4+ T cells from blood. These receptors came from a woman between 18 and 29 years old in good health.

J is TRBJ2-7 and V is TRBV27; 8 bases agree with TRBD1. With V trimmed by 9 bases and J by 4 bases, 11 bases remained unmatched. The CDR3 runs to 14 residues. CDR1 and CDR2 from the germline V gene are MNHEY and SMNVEV (reference sequence). CDR3: CASSELYRGYEQYF. CDR3 bases: TGTGCCAGTAGTGAATTGTACAGGGGGTACGAGCAGTACTTC.

V is TRBV5-1 and J is TRBJ2-5; 7 bases fit TRBD1. The germline V gene encodes CDR1 SGHRS and CDR2 YFSETQ. The CDR3 length is 13 residues. The V segment lost 4 bases and the J segment 5 bases; nucleotides outside the gene matches: 5. The CDR3 coding sequence is TGCGCCAGCAGCCAAACAGGGGTGGAGACCCAGTACTTC. Encoded protein: CASSQTGVETQYF.

This clone showed up just once. This chain joins TRBV7-9 and TRBJ2-5; the D gene could be TRBD1 or TRBD2 (5 bases each). Germline lookup yields CDR1 SEHNR and CDR2 FQNEAQ (reference sequence). V gave up 0 bases and J gave up 3 bases, with 11 bases separating them. The CDR3 covers 15 residues. CDR3 sequence reads: CASSLASGRKETQYF. In DNA form, the CDR3 reads TGTGCCAGCAGCTTAGCTTCGGGACGCAAAGAGACCCAGTACTTC.

This clone was detected only a few times. CDR3 residues: CASRPGQGGNQPQHF. CDR3 nucleotide sequence: TGTGCCAGCAGACCGGGACAGGGTGGCAATCAGCCCCAGCATTTT. The chain joins TRBV6-1 to TRBJ1-5, with 9 nucleotides matching TRBD1. J lost 2 bases, V lost 6 bases, and 5 bases had no gene match. The germline V gene has CDR1 MNHNS and CDR2 SASEGT. CDR3 length: 15 residues.

The V gene is TRBV5-1, the J gene TRBJ1-4; D ambiguous. The germline V gene has CDR1 SGHRS and CDR2 YFSETQ. Trimming removed 4 bases from V and 8 bases from J, with 15 bases in between. The CDR3 covers 14 residues. CDR3 in amino acids: CASSDVDGSEKLFF. DNA of the CDR3: TGCGCCAGCAGCGATGTGGACGGGTCGGAAAAACTGTTTTTT.

J is TRBJ2-5 and V is TRBV7-2; possible D gene TRBD2, 6 bases. The germline V gene encodes CDR1 SGHTA and CDR2 FQGNSA. The CDR3 consists of 16 residues. With 4 bases removed from V and 4 bases from J, the gap between germline ends came to 19 bases. CDR3 DNA: TGTGCCAGCAGCTGGATAGCGGAGGCGCCTCGAGAGACCCAGTACTTC. This encodes CASSWIAEAPRETQYF. Full variable domain (missing parts from reference TRBV7-2 and TRBJ2-5): GAGVSQSPSNKVTEKGKDVELRCDPISGHTALYWYRQSLGQGLEFLIYFQGNSAPDKSGLPSDRFSAERTGGSVSTLTIQRTQQEDSAVYLCASSWIAEAPRETQYFGPGTRLLVL.

The V call is TRBV5-4, the J call TRBJ2-7; D uncertain. Trimming took off 0 bases at V and 0 bases at J, with 4 bases between the two ends. Germline V gene data show CDR1 as SGHNT and CDR2 as YYREEE (reference sequence). The CDR3 consists of 13 residues. The CDR3, as DNA: TGTGCCAGCAGCTTGGACTACTCCTACGAGCAGTACTTC. Translated: CASSLDYSYEQYF.

V usage is TRBV10-3 and J usage is TRBJ2-7; possibly TRBD1 or TRBD2 for D (5 bases each). Germline V CDR1 and CDR2: ENHRY, SYGVKD. Trimming took off 5 bases at V and 3 bases at J, with 17 bases between the two ends. The length of the CDR3 is 15 residues. CDR3 protein: CAISSQGGQFYEQYF. As DNA, the CDR3 is TGTGCCATCAGTTCCCAGGGCGGGCAATTCTACGAGCAGTACTTC.

This clone came up a few times. CDR3 residues: CASSSQTGTGGYEQYF. CDR3 sequence (DNA): TGTGCCAGCAGCTCACAAACCGGGACAGGGGGTTACGAGCAGTACTTC. The chain uses TRBV7-2 and TRBJ2-7, with 11 bases lining up with TRBD1. The germline V gene has CDR1 SGHTA and CDR2 FQGNSA. Trimming at V came to 4 bases and at J to 4 bases, leaving 9 bases not matched to a gene. The CDR3 is 16 amino acids.

This chain links TRBV14 with TRBJ1-1; D not resolved. The V gene lost 2 bases and the J gene lost 0 bases, with 7 bases spanning the gap. CDR1 is SGHDN and CDR2 is FVKESK in the germline V gene. The CDR3 has 14 residues. CDR3 amino acids: CASSQRRLNTEAFF. The DNA of the CDR3 is TGTGCCAGCAGCCAACGCAGATTGAACACTGAAGCTTTCTTT.

There are a few counts of this clone. The chain is built from TRBV6-5 and TRBJ2-7; 7 bases line up with TRBD1. This CDR3 contains 14 residues. Germline V lookup: CDR1 MNHEY, CDR2 SVGAGI. Trimming took 4 bases from V and 2 from J; bases not matched to a gene: 5. The DNA of the CDR3 is TGTGCCAGCAGTTTTGGGACAGAGCCCTACGAGCAGTACTTC. It codes for CASSFGTEPYEQYF.

This clone has a handful of counts. The rearrangement uses TRBV5-6 and TRBJ2-2, with D possibly being TRBD2 (6 bases). The germline V gene has CDR1 SGHDT and CDR2 YYEEEE. The CDR3 is 16 residues long. Trimming cost V 1 base and J 6 bases, with 16 bases left between them. CDR3 nucleotide sequence: TGTGCCAGCAGCTTGAGTGGGGCGGGAAGCTCCGGGGAGCTGTTTTTT. Its translation is CASSLSGAGSSGELFF.

The sample holds a few counts of this clone. This same CDR3 is encoded by further DNA sequences in the sample. The chain is built from TRBV18 and TRBJ2-3, with 13 bases aligning to TRBD2. The J segment lost 2 bases and the V segment lost 3 bases, leaving 2 bases of the junction unmatched. The CDR3 sequence is 16 residues long. Germline V gene lookup returns CDR1 KGHSH and CDR2 LQKENI. The DNA for the CDR3 is TGTGCCAGCTCACCTGGACTAGCGGGGGACACAGATACGCAGTATTTT. Its translation is CASSPGLAGDTDTQYF.

The sample holds a few counts of this clone. The genes are TRBV2 and TRBJ2-1; D not certain. With 5 bases removed from V and 4 bases from J, the gap between germline ends came to 12 bases. CDR1 is SNHLY, CDR2 FYNNEI, per germline. The CDR3 is 14 residues long. The CDR3 spells CASSTREGYNEQFF. CDR3 bases: TGTGCCAGCAGTACCCGCGAAGGGTACAATGAGCAGTTCTTC.

The V call is TRBV27, the J call TRBJ1-5; D perhaps matches TRBD1 (6 bases). Germline lookup yields CDR1 MNHEY and CDR2 SMNVEV (reference sequence). The CDR3 covers 18 residues. Trimming took off 2 bases at V and 4 bases at J, with 21 bases between the two ends. The DNA of the CDR3 is TGTGCCAGCAGTTTACTTTCTGGGGGGGGCCTCGGGAATCAGCCCCAGCATTTT. Protein product: CASSLLSGGGLGNQPQHF.

The sample holds a few counts of this clone. The chain employs TRBV7-2 and TRBJ2-7; 8 bases match TRBD1. The length of the CDR3 is 14 residues. CDR1 is SGHTA, CDR2 FQGNSA, per germline. V shed 6 bases and J 3 bases; nucleotides not matched to a gene: 7. CDR3 sequence: CASRKAGGNYEQYF. CDR3 nucleotide sequence: TGTGCCAGCAGGAAGGCAGGGGGCAACTACGAGCAGTACTTC.

The V and J genes are TRBV18 and TRBJ2-7; tentative D call: TRBD2 (7 bases). Per germline, CDR1 KGHSH and CDR2 LQKENI. This CDR3 has 15 amino acids. Trimming shortened V by 2 bases and J by 3 bases, and 14 bases separated the two germline ends. The CDR3: CASSPTNREGYEQYF. CDR3 DNA: TGTGCCAGCTCACCAACCAACAGGGAGGGCTACGAGCAGTACTTC.